Listed below are T cell receptor beta chains from one sample, sequenced in a study of cytomegalovirus exposure and HLA in healthy donors. The repertoire was sequenced with immunoSEQ multiplex PCR; TCRdb's copy has only in-frame clones and lacks some. The repertoire holds roughly 120,000 clones, with around three quarters as singletons. Sequencing input: PBMCs. These receptors all come from a woman in her forties in good health and CMV-seropositive. Both conserved end residues are part of each CDR3.

V gene	J gene	CDR3 length	CDR3 protein
TRBV7-2	TRBJ2-5	15	CASSFKGTSQETQYF
TRBV4-2	TRBJ1-2	15	CASSLGTEDNYGYTF
TRBV7-8	TRBJ2-7	14	CASSVGAGIREQYF
TRBV7-7	TRBJ2-1	14	CASSINRDLGEQFF
TRBV9	TRBJ2-3	15	CASSVTSGPPDTQYF
TRBV29-1	TRBJ2-2	14	CSVSGDRETGELFF
TRBV9	TRBJ1-1	15	CASSATMGGGTEAFF
TRBV5-6	TRBJ2-5	13	CASSWDRGETQYF
TRBV18	TRBJ1-1	11	CASATGTEAFF
TRBV4-1	TRBJ2-1	15	CASSQDSSGYNEQFF
TRBV30	TRBJ1-2	12	CACDTGAGGYTF
TRBV19	TRBJ2-7	18	CASSIGRTSGGSSYEQYF
TRBV9	TRBJ1-1	15	CASSPSVAGETEAFF
TRBV30	TRBJ1-5	17	CAWSVPRAARNNQPQHF
TRBV18	TRBJ1-2	14	CASSPSVGDNGYTF
TRBV20-1	TRBJ1-2	11	CSLREQYGYTF
TRBV5-5	TRBJ1-2	15	CASSPTGEDNYGYTF
TRBV7-9	TRBJ1-5	15	CSSSSTGTANQPQHF
TRBV5-1	TRBJ1-1	13	CASSVTGNTEAFF
TRBV2	TRBJ1-2	13	CASGGTENYGYTF
TRBV5-6	TRBJ1-1	12	CASSLGAGSAFF
TRBV10-1	TRBJ2-7	14	CASSESSYGGLKYF